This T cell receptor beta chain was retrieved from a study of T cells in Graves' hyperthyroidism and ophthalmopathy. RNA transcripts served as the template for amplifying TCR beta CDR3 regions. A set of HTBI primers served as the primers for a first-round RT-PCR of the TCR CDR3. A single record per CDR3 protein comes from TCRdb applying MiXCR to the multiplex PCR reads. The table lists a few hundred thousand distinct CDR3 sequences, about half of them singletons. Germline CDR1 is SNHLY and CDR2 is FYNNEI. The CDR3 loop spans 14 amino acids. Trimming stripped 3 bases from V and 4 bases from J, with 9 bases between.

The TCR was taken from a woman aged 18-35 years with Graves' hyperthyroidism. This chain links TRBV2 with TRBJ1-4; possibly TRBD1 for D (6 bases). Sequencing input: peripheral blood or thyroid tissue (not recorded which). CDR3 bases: TGTGCCAGCAGTGAGGACAGATTTAATGAAAAACTGTTTTTT. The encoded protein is CASSEDRFNEKLFF.